These 12 T cell receptor beta chains were sequenced from one sample in a study of spatial heterogeneity in lung cancer. Overall study results and limits: Counts of expanded intratumoral alpha and beta TCRs tracked tumor mutation counts.

Documented time point: sample taken at primary tumor resection. For these TCRs, the target antigens are not known. Each CDR3 protein is one row after TCRdb ran MiXCR on the 5' RACE reads. This sample has 100,000 or so distinct CDR3 sequences, with under 4.5% found just once. This sample comprised lung tumor tissue, obtained at surgery. All receptors derive from a male donor with early-stage non-small cell lung cancer.

This chain uses TRBV30 with TRBJ2-7, with D possibly called TRBD1 or TRBD2 (5 bases each). Germline assignment: CDR1 GTSNPN and CDR2 SVGIG (reference sequence). The CDR3 is 15 residues long. V lost 4 bases and J lost 4, with 20 bases in between. CDR3 protein: CAWTKGRVADYEQYF. The DNA for the CDR3 is TGTGCCTGGACCAAGGGGCGGGTGGCCGATTACGAGCAGTACTTC.

This clonotype was seen at least ten times. V and J are TRBV28 and TRBJ2-1; D is unresolved. Germline values: CDR1 MDHEN, CDR2 SYDVKM. This CDR3 is 12 amino acids long. V dropped 7 bases and J dropped 6 bases, with 10 bases sitting between them. The CDR3 reads CASKQLGNEQFF. The CDR3 DNA is TGTGCCAGCAAACAACTGGGCAATGAGCAGTTCTTC.

This clonotype was observed many times. V is TRBV6-5 and J is TRBJ1-1, with D tentatively TRBD1 (5 bases). CDR1 and CDR2 from the germline V gene are MNHEY and SVGAGI. The V gene lost 8 bases and the J gene lost 4 bases, with 17 bases spanning the gap. The CDR3 loop spans 14 amino acids. CDR3 region: CASVGPATGTEAFF. In DNA form, the CDR3 reads TGTGCCAGCGTGGGGCCGGCAACGGGCACTGAAGCTTTCTTT.

Many counts were recorded for this clonotype. The chain couples TRBV28 to TRBJ1-2; 7 nucleotides align to TRBD1. The CDR3 is 12 amino acids. CDR1 is MDHEN, CDR2 SYDVKM, per germline. Trimming removed 8 bases from V and 3 bases from J; junction bases left unmatched: 3. CDR3 DNA sequence: TGTGCCAGCGGACAGGTGTACTATGGCTACACCTTC. Residues: CASGQVYYGYTF.

This clonotype was seen a handful of times. V is TRBV28 and J is TRBJ2-1; the D is unclear. The CDR3 extends over 16 amino acids. The V gene lost 5 bases and the J gene lost 0 bases, with 14 bases spanning the gap. The germline CDR1 and CDR2 sequences are MDHEN and SYDVKM. CDR3 amino acids: CASSPPWLASYNEQFF. CDR3 DNA: TGTGCCAGCAGTCCCCCGTGGTTGGCCTCCTACAATGAGCAGTTCTTC. Filled out from reference TRBV28 and TRBJ2-1, the complete variable domain reads DVKVTQSSRYLVKRTGEKVFLECVQDMDHENMFWYRQDPGLGLRLIYFSYDVKMKEKGDIPEGYSVSREKKERFSLILESASTNQTSMYLCASSPPWLASYNEQFFGPGTRLTVL.

This clonotype was detected many times. The V gene is TRBV6-6, the J gene TRBJ2-3, with D perhaps TRBD1 (5 bases). CDR1 and CDR2 from the germline V gene are MNHNY and SVGAGI (reference sequence). Trimming removed 9 bases at V and 2 bases at J, with 21 bases between. There are 16 residues in the CDR3. CDR3 sequence reads: CASRAPRRVHTDTQYF. The CDR3, as DNA: TGTGCCAGTCGAGCCCCCCGCAGGGTACACACAGATACGCAGTATTTT.

The table lists this clonotype with many counts. The J gene is TRBJ1-6, the V gene TRBV5-1; 8 bases line up with TRBD1. Germline V CDR1 and CDR2: SGHRS, YFSETQ. The CDR3 runs 14 residues. V lost 2 bases, J lost 10 bases, and 5 bases stayed unmatched. The DNA of the CDR3 is TGCGCCAGCAGCTTTGGACAGGGCCTCTCACCCCTCCACTTT. Translated: CASSFGQGLSPLHF.

This clonotype was observed many times. The chain carries TRBV5-1 and TRBJ2-7, with D maybe TRBD1 (6 bases). The length of the CDR3 is 17 residues. Deletions cut 0 bases from V and 4 bases from J, with 20 bases between. Germline V gene lookup returns CDR1 SGHRS and CDR2 YFSETQ. CDR3 amino acids: CASSLASTGPNLYEQYF. The CDR3 nucleotides read TGCGCCAGCAGCTTGGCCTCTACAGGGCCCAATTTATACGAGCAGTACTTC.

As regards this clonotype: Germline and junction disagree at one end, which may indicate a read error. The V gene is TRBV2, the J gene TRBJ1-5; 8 positions agree with TRBD1. The CDR3 extends over 15 amino acids. The germline gives CDR1 SNHLY, CDR2 FYNNEI. The CDR3 here is CASRRDGTGKQPQHF. CDR3 in DNA: TGTGCCAGCAGGAGAGACGGGACAGGCAAACAGCCCCAGCATTTT. The full variable domain, in which reference TRBV2 and TRBJ1-5 provide the parts outside the CDR3, is EPEVTQTPSHQVTQMGQEVILRCVPISNHLYFYWYRQILGQKVEFLVSFYNNEISEKSEIFDDQFSVERPDGSNFTLKIRSTKLEDSAMYFCASRRDGTGKQPQHFGDGTRLSIL.

The genes are TRBV28 and TRBJ2-7; 8 bases line up with TRBD1. The V and J ends lost 3 bases and 4 bases, in that order; junction bases with no gene match: 8. The V gene's germline CDR1 is MDHEN and CDR2 SYDVKM. CDR3 length: 15 amino acids. The CDR3 sequence is CASSFLQGASYEQYF. CDR3 in DNA: TGTGCCAGCAGTTTTTTGCAGGGGGCCTCGTACGAGCAGTACTTC.

The chain couples TRBV7-9 to TRBJ2-5, with D unresolved. Germline CDR1 is SEHNR and CDR2 is FQNEAQ (reference sequence). V lost 1 base, J lost 5 bases, and 17 bases lay in between. There are 16 residues in the CDR3. For the CDR3, the DNA is TGTGCCAGCAGCTTAGATGTCGTCCCCGGCCATGAGACCCAGTACTTC. Protein: CASSLDVVPGHETQYF.

This clonotype has ten or more counts. The chain carries TRBV24-1 and TRBJ1-1, with D possibly matching TRBD1 (5 bases). Germline V CDR1 and CDR2: KGHDR, SFDVKD. The V gene lost 2 bases and the J gene lost 4 bases, with 7 bases spanning the gap. The CDR3 is made up of 13 amino acids. The CDR3 DNA follows: TGTGCCACCAGTGATTCCGGGGGCACTGAAGCTTTCTTT. It translates to CATSDSGGTEAFF.